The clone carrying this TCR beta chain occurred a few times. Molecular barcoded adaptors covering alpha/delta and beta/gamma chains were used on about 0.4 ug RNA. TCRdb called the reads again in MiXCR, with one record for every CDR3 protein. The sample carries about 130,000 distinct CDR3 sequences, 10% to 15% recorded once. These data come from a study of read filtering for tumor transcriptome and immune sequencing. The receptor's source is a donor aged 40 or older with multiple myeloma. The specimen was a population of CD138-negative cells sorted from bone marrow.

The CDR3 loop is CASTISSGGYGYTF. The CDR3 bases are TGTGCCAGTACCATATCCTCAGGGGGCTATGGCTACACCTTC. The chain has TRBV19 and TRBJ1-2; 7 bases match TRBD1. Germline V CDR1 and CDR2: LNHDA, SQIVND (reference sequence). CDR3 length equals 14 residues. Unmatched junction bases numbered 9, after V lost 7 bases and J lost 4 bases.